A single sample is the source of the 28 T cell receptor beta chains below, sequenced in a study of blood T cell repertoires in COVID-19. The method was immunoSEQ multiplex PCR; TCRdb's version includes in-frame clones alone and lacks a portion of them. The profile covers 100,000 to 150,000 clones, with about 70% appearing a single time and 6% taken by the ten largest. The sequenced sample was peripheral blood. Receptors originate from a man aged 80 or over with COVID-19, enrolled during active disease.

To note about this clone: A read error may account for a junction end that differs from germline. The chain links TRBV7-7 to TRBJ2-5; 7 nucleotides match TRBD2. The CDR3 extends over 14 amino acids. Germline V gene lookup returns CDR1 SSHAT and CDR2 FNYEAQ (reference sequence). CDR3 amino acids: CASSFGGTQETQYF. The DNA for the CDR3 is TGTGCTAGCAGCTTCGGGGGGACCCAAGAGACCCAGTACTTC.

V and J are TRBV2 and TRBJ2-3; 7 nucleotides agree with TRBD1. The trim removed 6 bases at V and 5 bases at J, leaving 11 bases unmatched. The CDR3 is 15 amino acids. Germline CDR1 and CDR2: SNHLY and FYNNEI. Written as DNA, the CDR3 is TGTGCCAGCAGCTCTCAGACAGGGTTGGAAGATACGCAGTATTTT. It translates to CASSSQTGLEDTQYF.

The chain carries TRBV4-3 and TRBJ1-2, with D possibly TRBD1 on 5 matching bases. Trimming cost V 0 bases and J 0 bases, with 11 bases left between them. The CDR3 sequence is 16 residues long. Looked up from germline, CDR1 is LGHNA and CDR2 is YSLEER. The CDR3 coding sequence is TGCGCCAGCAGCCAAGACTCACAGACAGCTAACTATGGCTACACCTTC. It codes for CASSQDSQTANYGYTF.

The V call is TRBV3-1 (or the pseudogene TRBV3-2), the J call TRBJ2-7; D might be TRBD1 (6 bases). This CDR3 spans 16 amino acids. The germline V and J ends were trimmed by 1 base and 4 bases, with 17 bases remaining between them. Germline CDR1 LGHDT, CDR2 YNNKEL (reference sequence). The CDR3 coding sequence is TGTGCCAGCAGCCAAGGGGTCTGGGACACCACTTACGAGCAGTACTTC. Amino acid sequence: CASSQGVWDTTYEQYF.

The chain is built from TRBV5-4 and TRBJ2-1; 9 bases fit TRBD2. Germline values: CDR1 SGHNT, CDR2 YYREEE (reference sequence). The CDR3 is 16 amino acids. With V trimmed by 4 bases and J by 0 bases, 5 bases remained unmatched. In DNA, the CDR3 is TGTGCCAGCAGCCGGGGTAGCGGGAGCTCCTACAATGAGCAGTTCTTC. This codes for CASSRGSGSSYNEQFF.

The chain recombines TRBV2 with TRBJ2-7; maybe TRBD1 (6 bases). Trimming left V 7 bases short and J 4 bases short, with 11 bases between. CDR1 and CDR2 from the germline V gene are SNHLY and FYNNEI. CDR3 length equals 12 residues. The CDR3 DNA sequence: TGTGCCAGCAACAGGGCCGGGTACGAGCAGTACTTC. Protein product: CASNRAGYEQYF.

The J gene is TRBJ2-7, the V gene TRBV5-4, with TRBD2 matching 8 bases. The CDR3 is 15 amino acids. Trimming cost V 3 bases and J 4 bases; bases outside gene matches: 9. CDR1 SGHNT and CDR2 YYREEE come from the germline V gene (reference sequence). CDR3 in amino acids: CASSWRAGADYEQYF. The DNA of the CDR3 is TGTGCCAGCAGCTGGCGAGCGGGAGCAGATTACGAGCAGTACTTC.

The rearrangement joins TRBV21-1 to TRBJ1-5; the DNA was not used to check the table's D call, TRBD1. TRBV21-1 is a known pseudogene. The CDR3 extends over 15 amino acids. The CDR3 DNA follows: TGTGCCAGCAGCTGCCGGGACAGGTGGGATCAGCCCCAGCATTTT. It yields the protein CASSCRDRWDQPQHF.

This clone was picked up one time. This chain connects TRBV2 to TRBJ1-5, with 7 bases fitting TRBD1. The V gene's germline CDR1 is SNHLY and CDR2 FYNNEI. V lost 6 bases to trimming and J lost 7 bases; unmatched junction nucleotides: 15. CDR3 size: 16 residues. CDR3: CASRSPIPDREQPQHF. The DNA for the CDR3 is TGTGCCAGCAGATCACCGATACCAGACAGGGAGCAGCCCCAGCATTTT.

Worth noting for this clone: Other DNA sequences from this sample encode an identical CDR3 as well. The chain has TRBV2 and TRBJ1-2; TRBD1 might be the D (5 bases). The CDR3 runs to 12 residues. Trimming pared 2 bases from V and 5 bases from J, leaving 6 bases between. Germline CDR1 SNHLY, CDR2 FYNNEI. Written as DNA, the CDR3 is TGTGCCAGCAGTGAACGGGGGTATGGCTACACCTTC. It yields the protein CASSERGYGYTF. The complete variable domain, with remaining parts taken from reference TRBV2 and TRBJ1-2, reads EPEVTQTPSHQVTQMGQEVILRCVPISNHLYFYWYRQILGQKVEFLVSFYNNEISEKSEIFDDQFSVERPDGSNFTLKIRSTKLEDSAMYFCASSERGYGYTFGSGTRLTVV.

CDR3 region: CASSSPTDFSYEQYF. CDR3 sequence (DNA): TGCGCCAGCAGCTCCCCGACTGACTTCTCCTACGAGCAGTACTTC. The genes are TRBV5-1 and TRBJ2-7; D is unclear. V lost 3 bases to trimming and J lost 0 bases, with 13 bases between them. The V gene's germline CDR1 is SGHRS and CDR2 YFSETQ. This CDR3 contains 15 residues.

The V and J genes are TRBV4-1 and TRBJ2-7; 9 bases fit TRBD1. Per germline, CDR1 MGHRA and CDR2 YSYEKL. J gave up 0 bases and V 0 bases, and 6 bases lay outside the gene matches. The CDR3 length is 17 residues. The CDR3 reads CASSQDLKGQGSYEQYF. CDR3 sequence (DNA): TGCGCCAGCAGCCAAGATCTCAAGGGACAGGGCTCCTACGAGCAGTACTTC.

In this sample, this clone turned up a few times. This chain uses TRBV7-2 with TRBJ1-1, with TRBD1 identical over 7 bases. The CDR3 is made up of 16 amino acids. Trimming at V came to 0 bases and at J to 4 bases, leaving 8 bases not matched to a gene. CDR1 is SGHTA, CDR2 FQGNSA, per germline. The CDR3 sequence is CASSLAQGGVSTEAFF. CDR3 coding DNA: TGTGCCAGCAGCTTAGCGCAGGGGGGTGTCAGCACTGAAGCTTTCTTT.

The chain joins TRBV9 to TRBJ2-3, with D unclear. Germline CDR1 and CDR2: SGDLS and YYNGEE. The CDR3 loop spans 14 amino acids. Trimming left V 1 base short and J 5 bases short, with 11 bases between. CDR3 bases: TGTGCCAGCAGCGTACTGTCAGAAGTAGATACGCAGTATTTT. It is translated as CASSVLSEVDTQYF.

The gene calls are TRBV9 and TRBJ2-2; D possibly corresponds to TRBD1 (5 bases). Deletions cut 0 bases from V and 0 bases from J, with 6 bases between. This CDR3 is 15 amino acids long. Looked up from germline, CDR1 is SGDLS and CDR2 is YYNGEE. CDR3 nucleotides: TGTGCCAGCAGCGTAGGGGGCACGAACACCGGGGAGCTGTTTTTT. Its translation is CASSVGGTNTGELFF.

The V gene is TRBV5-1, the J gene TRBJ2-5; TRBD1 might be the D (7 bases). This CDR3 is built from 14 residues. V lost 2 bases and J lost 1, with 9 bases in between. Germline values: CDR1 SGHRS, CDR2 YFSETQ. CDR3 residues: CASSFQGGQETQYF. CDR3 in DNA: TGCGCCAGCAGCTTTCAGGGGGGCCAAGAGACCCAGTACTTC.

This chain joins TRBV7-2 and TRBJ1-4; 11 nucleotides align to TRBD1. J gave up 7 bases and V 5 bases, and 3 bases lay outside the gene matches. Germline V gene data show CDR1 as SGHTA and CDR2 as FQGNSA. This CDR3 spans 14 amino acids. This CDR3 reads CASSVGQGGEKLFF. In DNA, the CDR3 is TGTGCCAGCAGCGTGGGACAGGGGGGTGAAAAACTGTTTTTT.

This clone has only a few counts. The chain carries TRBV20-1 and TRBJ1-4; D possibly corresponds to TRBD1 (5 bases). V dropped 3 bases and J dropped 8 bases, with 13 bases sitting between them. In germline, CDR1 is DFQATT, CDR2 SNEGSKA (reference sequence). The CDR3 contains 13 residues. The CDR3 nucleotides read TGCAGTGCTAGTAAACGGGGGGACGAAAAACTGTTTTTT. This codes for CSASKRGDEKLFF.

Written as DNA, the CDR3 is TGCGCCAGCAGCCCCAGAACCGGGACAGGGGTTAGGGACTATGGCTACACCTTC. It translates to CASSPRTGTGVRDYGYTF. The chain links TRBV5-1 to TRBJ1-2; 10 bases agree with TRBD1. The CDR3 has 18 amino acids. The junction had 15 bases not matched to a gene; V was cut back by 4 bases and J by 3 bases. Germline V lookup: CDR1 SGHRS, CDR2 YFSETQ.

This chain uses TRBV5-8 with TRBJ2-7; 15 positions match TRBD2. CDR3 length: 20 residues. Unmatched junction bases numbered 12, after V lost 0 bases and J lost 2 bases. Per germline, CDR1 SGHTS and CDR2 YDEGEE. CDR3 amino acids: CASSLESWTSGRGSAYEQYF. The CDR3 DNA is TGTGCCAGCAGCTTGGAATCTTGGACTAGCGGGAGGGGTTCGGCCTACGAGCAGTACTTC.

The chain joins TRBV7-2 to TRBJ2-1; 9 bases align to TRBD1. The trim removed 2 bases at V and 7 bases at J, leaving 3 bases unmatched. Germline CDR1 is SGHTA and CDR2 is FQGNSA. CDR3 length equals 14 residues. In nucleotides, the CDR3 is TGTGCCAGCAGCTTACAGGGACAGGGAAATGAGCAGTTCTTC. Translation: CASSLQGQGNEQFF.

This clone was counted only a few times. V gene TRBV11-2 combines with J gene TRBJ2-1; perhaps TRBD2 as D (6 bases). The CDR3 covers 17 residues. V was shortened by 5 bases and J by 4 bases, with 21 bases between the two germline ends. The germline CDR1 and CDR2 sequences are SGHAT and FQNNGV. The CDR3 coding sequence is TGTGCCAGCAGCCCTCGCGGCGGGGCTAGCGCTTACAATGAGCAGTTCTTC. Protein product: CASSPRGGASAYNEQFF. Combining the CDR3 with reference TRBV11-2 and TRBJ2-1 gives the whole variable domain EAGVAQSPRYKIIEKRQSVAFWCNPISGHATLYWYQQILGQGPKLLIQFQNNGVVDDSQLPKDRFSAERLKGVDSTLKIQPAKLEDSAVYLCASSPRGGASAYNEQFFGPGTRLTVL.

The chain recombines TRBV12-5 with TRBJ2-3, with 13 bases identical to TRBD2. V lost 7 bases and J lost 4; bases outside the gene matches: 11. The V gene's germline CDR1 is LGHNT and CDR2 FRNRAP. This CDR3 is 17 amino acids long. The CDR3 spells CASEGTSGTWVSDTQYF. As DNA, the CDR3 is TGTGCTAGTGAAGGGACTAGCGGGACCTGGGTCTCAGATACGCAGTATTTT.

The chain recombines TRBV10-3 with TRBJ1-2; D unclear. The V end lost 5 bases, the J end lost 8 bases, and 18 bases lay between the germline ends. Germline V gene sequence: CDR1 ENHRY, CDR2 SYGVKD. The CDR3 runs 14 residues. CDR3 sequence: CAISRGREVLGYTF. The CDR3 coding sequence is TGTGCCATCAGTCGTGGACGGGAGGTCTTGGGCTACACCTTC.

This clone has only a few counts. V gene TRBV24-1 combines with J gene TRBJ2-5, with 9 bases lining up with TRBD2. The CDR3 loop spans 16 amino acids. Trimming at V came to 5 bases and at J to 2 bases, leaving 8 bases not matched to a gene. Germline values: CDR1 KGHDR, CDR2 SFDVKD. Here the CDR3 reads CATSVGGLAGQETQYF. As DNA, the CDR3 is TGTGCCACCAGTGTTGGAGGCCTAGCGGGACAAGAGACCCAGTACTTC.

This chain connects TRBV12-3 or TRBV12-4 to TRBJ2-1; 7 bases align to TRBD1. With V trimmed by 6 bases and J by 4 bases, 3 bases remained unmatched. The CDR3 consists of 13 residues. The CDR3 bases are TGTGCCAGCAGAGCACAGGGGTACAATGAGCAGTTCTTC. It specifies CASRAQGYNEQFF.

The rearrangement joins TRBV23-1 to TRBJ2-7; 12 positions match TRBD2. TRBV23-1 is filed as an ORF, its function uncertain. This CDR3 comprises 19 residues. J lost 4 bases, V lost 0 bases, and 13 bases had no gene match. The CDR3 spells CASSQSLETSGRERYEQYF. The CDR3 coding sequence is TGCGCCAGCAGTCAATCGTTGGAGACTAGCGGGAGAGAGAGATACGAGCAGTACTTC.

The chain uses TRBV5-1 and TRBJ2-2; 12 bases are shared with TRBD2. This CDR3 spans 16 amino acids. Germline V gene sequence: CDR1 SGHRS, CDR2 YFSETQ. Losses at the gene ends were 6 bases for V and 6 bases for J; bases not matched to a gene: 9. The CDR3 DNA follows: TGCGCCAGCATCGGACTAGCGGGAAGCGGAGCCGGGGAGCTGTTTTTT. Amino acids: CASIGLAGSGAGELFF.